What follows describes a single TCR beta chain. Its recognized antigen is unknown. Per-nucleotide qualities are absent, and no much larger clonotype sits a single base away. CDR3 length: 12 amino acids, cysteine to phenylalanine. The retained sequence is limited to the CDR3, 36 bases, with the frame set at the first base. CDR1 and CDR2 were assigned from the germline V gene as SGHAT and FQNNGV. The junction shows trimming of 2 bases on V and 3 bases on J, plus 5 bases between the germline ends. These data come from a study of technical replicates of blood from several donors (dated by TCRdb to 2017 to 2019). The library was built by means of the immunoSEQ multiplex PCR assay. Here the immuneACCESS table is served through TCRdb, limited to in-frame sequences with V and J called. Missing clones are a known gap in these copies; in checked studies unresolved V genes cover under half, and the rest lacks a known reason. Recorded for this sample are tens of thousands of clones; approximately 94% of them occurred a single time. The ten largest clones add up to less than 0.4% of the sample.

The source material was T cells isolated from PBMCs. The chain is encoded by TRBV11-2 joined to TRBJ2-7, with the D gene not clear enough to name. The receptor was derived from a human donor in good health. The CDR3 region reads CASSLTGYEQYF. The DNA reads TGTGCCAGCAGCTTAACTGGCTACGAGCAGTACTTC.